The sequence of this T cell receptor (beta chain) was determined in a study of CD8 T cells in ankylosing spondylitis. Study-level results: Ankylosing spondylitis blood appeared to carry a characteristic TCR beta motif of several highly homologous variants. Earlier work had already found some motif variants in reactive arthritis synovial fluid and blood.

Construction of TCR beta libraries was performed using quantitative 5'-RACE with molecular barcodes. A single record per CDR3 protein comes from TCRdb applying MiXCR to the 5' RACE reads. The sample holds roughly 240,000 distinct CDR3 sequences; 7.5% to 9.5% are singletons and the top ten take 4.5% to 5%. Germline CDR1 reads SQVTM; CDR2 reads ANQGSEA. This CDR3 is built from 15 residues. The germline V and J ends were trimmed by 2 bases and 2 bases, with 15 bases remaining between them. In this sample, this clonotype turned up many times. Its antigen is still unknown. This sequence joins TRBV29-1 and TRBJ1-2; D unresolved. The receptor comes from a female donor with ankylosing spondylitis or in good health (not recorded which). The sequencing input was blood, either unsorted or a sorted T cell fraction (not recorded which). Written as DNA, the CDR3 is TGCAGCGTTGAACCGAGGGTCGGATGGAACTATGGCTACACCTTC. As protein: CSVEPRVGWNYGYTF.